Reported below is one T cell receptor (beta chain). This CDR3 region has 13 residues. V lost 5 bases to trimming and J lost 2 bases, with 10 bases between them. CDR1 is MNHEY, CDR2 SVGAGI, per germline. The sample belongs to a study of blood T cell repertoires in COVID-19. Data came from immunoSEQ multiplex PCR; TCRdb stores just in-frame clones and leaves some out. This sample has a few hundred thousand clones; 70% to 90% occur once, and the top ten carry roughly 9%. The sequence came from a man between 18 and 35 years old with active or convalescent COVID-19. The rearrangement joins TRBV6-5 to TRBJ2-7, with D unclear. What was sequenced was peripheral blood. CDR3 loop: CASSPAAAYEQYF. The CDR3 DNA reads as TGTGCCAGCAGTCCCGCGGCAGCCTACGAGCAGTACTTC.